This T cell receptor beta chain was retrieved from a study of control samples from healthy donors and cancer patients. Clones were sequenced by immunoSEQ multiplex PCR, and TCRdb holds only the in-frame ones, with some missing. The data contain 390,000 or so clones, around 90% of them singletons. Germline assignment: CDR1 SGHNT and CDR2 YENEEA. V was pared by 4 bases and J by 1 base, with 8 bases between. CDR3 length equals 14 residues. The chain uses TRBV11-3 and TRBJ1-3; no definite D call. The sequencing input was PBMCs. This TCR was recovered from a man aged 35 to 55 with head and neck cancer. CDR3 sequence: CASSSSSSGNTIYF. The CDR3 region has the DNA TGTGCCAGCAGCTCTTCTTCGTCTGGAAACACCATATATTTT.